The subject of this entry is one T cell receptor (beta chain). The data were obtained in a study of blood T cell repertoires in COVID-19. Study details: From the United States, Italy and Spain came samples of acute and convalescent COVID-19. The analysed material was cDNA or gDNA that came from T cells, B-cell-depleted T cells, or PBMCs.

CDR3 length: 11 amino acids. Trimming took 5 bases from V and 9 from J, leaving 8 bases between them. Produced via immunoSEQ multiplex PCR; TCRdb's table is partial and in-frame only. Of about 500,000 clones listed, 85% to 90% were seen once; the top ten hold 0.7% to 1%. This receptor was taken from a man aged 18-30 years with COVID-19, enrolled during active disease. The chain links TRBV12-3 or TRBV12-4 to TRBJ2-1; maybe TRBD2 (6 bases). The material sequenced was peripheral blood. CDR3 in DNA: TGTGCCAGCAGTCCGGGACTTGAGCAGTTCTTC. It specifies CASSPGLEQFF.